This is a list of T cell receptor beta chains from one sample in a study of CXCR3-negative and CXCR3-positive naive CD8 T cells. With the 5' RACE reads reprocessed, TCRdb shows one record per CDR3 protein and no DNA. The listing records roughly 61,000 distinct CDR3 sequences. Sequencing input: naive CXCR3+ CD8+ T cells from blood. Source of these receptors: a human donor in good health. Some clones in this sample may be carry-over from other donors' samples. CDR3s include the opening cysteine and the closing phenylalanine or tryptophan. A row's size may be missing; if present it is once, few, many or a size class.

j_call | v_call | clone_size | cdr3_aa
TRBJ2-7 | TRBV6-5 | . | CASSYGTGFYSYEQYF
TRBJ2-1 | TRBV11-2 | . | CASSLPTNSYNEQFF
TRBJ2-5 | TRBV20-1 | . | CSASPGFGQETQYF
TRBJ2-7 | TRBV5-6 | . | CASSFRQASYEQYF
TRBJ1-4 | TRBV10-3 | . | CAISESTGREVPSTNEKLFF
TRBJ2-7 | TRBV20-1 | . | CSAAVSPLSYEQYF
TRBJ2-7 | TRBV4-3 | medium-sized | CASSQGTGRYEQYF
TRBJ1-2 | TRBV6-6 | . | CASLMGLRTDYGYTF
TRBJ2-7 | TRBV12-3/TRBV12-4 | . | CASSLYTAAGYEQYF
TRBJ1-2 | TRBV29-1 | . | CSVVHGSNYGYTF
TRBJ1-1 | TRBV6-5 | . | CASSSRQGMNTEAFF
TRBJ1-1 | TRBV7-9 | . | CASSVLATEAFF
TRBJ1-1 | TRBV4-3 | . | CASSQDRRGVTEAFF
TRBJ1-1 | TRBV7-2 | . | CASSLALQGAGAFF
TRBJ2-7 | TRBV7-3 | . | CASSLFSAIGNEQYF
TRBJ1-2 | TRBV4-1 | . | CASSPGEGLYGYTF
TRBJ2-7 | TRBV6-2/TRBV6-3 | . | CASSSPIQGAEEQYF
TRBJ2-7 | TRBV20-1 | . | CSADLGNTYEQYF
TRBJ2-1 | TRBV9 | . | CASSVFLAGPYNEQFF
TRBJ1-1 | TRBV3-2 | . | CASRTEGGGTEAFF
TRBJ2-7 | TRBV28 | . | CASSNRGPYEQYF
TRBJ2-5 | TRBV6-5 | . | CASNRDRVEKTQYF
TRBJ2-3 | TRBV7-2 | . | CASLHTGNGADTQYF
TRBJ1-1 | TRBV28 | . | CASREARWAGGTEAFF
TRBJ2-5 | TRBV4-1 | . | CASSQPTGTEETQYF
TRBJ2-7 | TRBV28 | . | CASRFSGTIEQYF
TRBJ2-7 | TRBV11-2 | . | CASSWGTPTYEQYF
TRBJ2-1 | TRBV29-1 | . | CSVDRAYNEQFF
TRBJ2-3 | TRBV9 | . | CASSVGPQELDTQYF
TRBJ2-7 | TRBV2 | . | CASSEYRSTTYEQYF
TRBJ1-2 | TRBV7-9 | . | CASSQFTGGSLPRYGYTF
TRBJ1-5 | TRBV6-2/TRBV6-3 | . | CASRPDRAEVGQPQHF
TRBJ2-7 | TRBV28 | . | CASSFGLAGYEQYF
TRBJ2-7 | TRBV2 | . | CASSPTPSGGDYEQYF
TRBJ2-7 | TRBV7-3 | . | CASRISGAYEQYF
TRBJ2-2 | TRBV29-1 | . | CSVVVGNTGELFF
TRBJ1-1 | TRBV19 | . | CASIWVGGTEAFF
TRBJ1-6 | TRBV4-3 | . | CASSQDFAIGPLHF
TRBJ2-2 | TRBV9 | . | CASSVGGLNTGELFF
TRBJ2-7 | TRBV5-1 | . | CASSLEEGYYEQYF
TRBJ1-1 | TRBV29-1 | . | CSVEDSTGVGYRDTEAFF
TRBJ2-7 | TRBV5-1 | . | CASSQPSYEQYF
TRBJ1-4 | TRBV29-1 | . | CSVDDQGLEKLFF
TRBJ1-5 | TRBV7-9 | . | CASSSKDGSNQPQHF
TRBJ2-2 | TRBV5-1 | . | CASSWGVMDAGELFF
TRBJ1-1 | TRBV7-6 | . | CASSWDIGSEAFF
TRBJ1-1 | TRBV5-5 | . | CASSEETGVNLMNTEAFF
TRBJ2-3 | TRBV15 | . | CASTRGVSTDTQYF
TRBJ2-1 | TRBV7-8 | . | CASSLFLGSYNEQFF
TRBJ2-7 | TRBV15 | . | CATSLSAFNYEQYF
TRBJ1-5 | TRBV2 | . | CASRVTGSLNQPQHF
TRBJ1-5 | TRBV2 | . | CASSEAVVANQPQHF
TRBJ2-1 | TRBV28 | . | CASSRTGSSYNEQFF
TRBJ2-1 | TRBV4-1 | . | CASSQEGTVNEQFF
TRBJ2-7 | TRBV29-1 | . | CSTGDSTYEQYF
TRBJ2-3 | TRBV10-3 | . | CAISEATGGSTDTQYF
TRBJ2-7 | TRBV3-1 | . | CASSPQESGEQYF
TRBJ2-1 | TRBV29-1 | . | CSVGVVGGSYEQFF